The rows below give T cell receptor beta chains drawn from one sample of a study of cytotoxic CD8 clonotypes in ibrutinib-treated CLL. The table came from immunoSEQ multiplex PCR; TCRdb's copy has only in-frame clones and leaves some out. The sample has about 140,000 clones, roughly 80% seen once; the top ten hold under 35%. The sequencing used PBMCs, collected after 12 months of ibrutinib treatment. These receptors all stem from a human donor with chronic lymphocytic leukemia. CDR3s include the opening cysteine and the closing phenylalanine or tryptophan. D genes are given only for firm matches. Only part of the rows carry a size: once, few, many, or a class if the clone is expanded.

clone size,V gene,D gene,J gene,CDR3 DNA,CDR3 protein
once,TRBV13,TRBD1,TRBJ1-6,TGTGCCAGCAGCCGCCGGACAGGATTTCAGGGCAGTGGCTCGAATTCACCCCTCCACTTT,CASSRRTGFQGSGSNSPLHF
-,TRBV4-2,-,TRBJ2-1,TGTGCCAGCAGCCAAGACCAGCGGAGCCACAATGAGCAGTTCTTC,CASSQDQRSHNEQFF
-,TRBV7-2,-,TRBJ1-2,TGTGCCAGCAGCTTAGGATTCTCGGACGGAGCCTATGGCTACACCTTC,CASSLGFSDGAYGYTF
-,TRBV9,TRBD1,TRBJ1-1,TGTGCCAGCACCGCGACAGGGTCACTGAACACTGAAGCTTTCTTT,CASTATGSLNTEAFF
-,TRBV5-6,-,TRBJ2-3,TGTGCCAGCAGCTTGGGGAGGTTTTCGCAGTATTTT,CASSLGRFSQYF
few,TRBV19,-,TRBJ1-6,TGTGCCAGTAGGAATGCGGGACGGATTAATTCACCCCTCCACTTT,CASRNAGRINSPLHF
-,TRBV7-7,TRBD2,TRBJ2-5,TGTGCTAGCAGCCGCAGCCCCGGGACTAGCGGGGCCAGGGGGACCCAGTACTTC,CASSRSPGTSGARGTQYF
-,TRBV7-8,-,TRBJ2-2,TGTGCCAGCAGCTTAGGGGGGACCGGGGAGCTGTTTTTT,CASSLGGTGELFF
-,TRBV7-2,TRBD2,TRBJ2-3,TGTGTCTCGGGAGGGGGCACAGATACGCAGTATTTT,CVSGGGTDTQYF
once,TRBV15,-,TRBJ2-7,TGTGCCACCAGCAGAGACAGGGAGGAGGCCGAGCAGTACTTC,CATSRDREEAEQYF
-,TRBV5-4,TRBD2,TRBJ2-5,TGTGCCAGCAGCTTGGGACTAGCGGCCAACCAAGAGACCCAGTACTTC,CASSLGLAANQETQYF
-,TRBV5-1,TRBD1,TRBJ1-3,TGCGCCAGCAGCCCCGACAGGGTCGGAAACACCATATATTTT,CASSPDRVGNTIYF
-,TRBV28,-,TRBJ2-7,TGTGCCAGCGGCCCTTCGGGACTCGCATCCTACGAGCAGTACTTC,CASGPSGLASYEQYF
-,TRBV9,-,TRBJ2-7,TGTGCCAGCAGCGTTTTTGACAGCTCCTACGAGCAGTACTTC,CASSVFDSSYEQYF
-,TRBV7-9,-,TRBJ1-1,TGTGCCAGCAGCTTAGATATGAACACTGAAGCTTTCTTT,CASSLDMNTEAFF
-,TRBV2,-,TRBJ2-4,TGTGCCAGCAGTGGACGACAGGGAGGCATTCAGTACTTC,CASSGRQGGIQYF
-,TRBV11-3,-,TRBJ2-5,TGTGCCAGCAGCTTAACAGACCAAGAGACCCAGTACTTC,CASSLTDQETQYF
-,TRBV6-5,-,TRBJ1-1,TGTGCCAGCAGTTACAAAGGTGTGGCTTTCTTT,CASSYKGVAFF
-,TRBV28,-,TRBJ1-5,TGTGCCAGCAGTTGGGGCAGGGATCAGCCCCAGCATTTT,CASSWGRDQPQHF
-,TRBV19,-,TRBJ1-5,TGTGCCAGTAGTATCAGGGGCAATCAGCCCCAGCATTTT,CASSIRGNQPQHF
-,TRBV28,-,TRBJ2-7,TGTGCCAGCAGGGATAACAGGGCTTACGAGCAGTACTTC,CASRDNRAYEQYF
-,TRBV6-4,-,TRBJ1-6,TGTGCCAGCAGTGGACAGCTTAATTCACCCCTCCACTTT,CASSGQLNSPLHF
-,TRBV2,TRBD1,TRBJ1-5,TGTGCCAGCGAGGGACAGGGGCAAGGGGGGCCCCAGCATTTT,CASEGQGQGGPQHF
-,TRBV9,-,TRBJ1-3,TGTGCCAGCAGCGTAGGAGGGGGGTTCGGAAACACCATATATTTT,CASSVGGGFGNTIYF
-,TRBV7-9,-,TRBJ2-3,TGTGCCAGCAGTAAGGTGGATACGCAGTATTTT,CASSKVDTQYF
-,TRBV4-3,-,TRBJ1-5,TGCGCCAGCAGCCAAGACCCTGTTAATCAGCCCCAGCATTTT,CASSQDPVNQPQHF
-,TRBV28,TRBD1,TRBJ1-6,TGTGCCAGCAGCTCGGGACAGGGATCACCCCTCCACTTT,CASSSGQGSPLHF
few,TRBV6-1,TRBD1,TRBJ1-1,TGTGCCAGCAGTGAATTGGGGACAGGGGGGCTGGGTGCTTTCTTT,CASSELGTGGLGAFF
-,TRBV5-6,-,TRBJ1-5,TGTGCCAGCAGCTTGATGATGAATCAGCCCCAGCATTTT,CASSLMMNQPQHF
once,TRBV9,-,TRBJ2-5,TGTGCCAGCAGCGAGGCGGGGACACCAGCAGAGACCCAGTACTTC,CASSEAGTPAETQYF
-,TRBV7-9,-,TRBJ1-2,TGTGCCAGCAGCTTAGCCTTTGTGGAAAATGGCTACACCTTC,CASSLAFVENGYTF
-,TRBV6-1,TRBD1,TRBJ1-5,TGTGCCAGCAGTGGAGGACAGGGAGCATATCAGCCCCAGCATTTT,CASSGGQGAYQPQHF
-,TRBV13,-,TRBJ2-2,TGTGCCAGCAGCCCCCAAGGGGATCCCGGGGAGCTGTTTTTT,CASSPQGDPGELFF
-,TRBV7-2,-,TRBJ2-1,TGTGCCAGCAGCGCGGGACCGAACAATGAGCAGTTCTTC,CASSAGPNNEQFF
-,TRBV7-6,-,TRBJ1-2,TGTGCCAGCAGCTTACAGCCTACCTATGGCTACACCTTC,CASSLQPTYGYTF
-,TRBV19,TRBD1,TRBJ1-2,TGTGCCAGTAGTACCCCCGGGACAGGGAGGGGAGGCTACACCTTC,CASSTPGTGRGGYTF
-,TRBV4-3,-,TRBJ2-1,TGCGCCAGCAGCCAACGAGGCTCGGACGGAAAGCAGTTCTTC,CASSQRGSDGKQFF
few,TRBV7-9,-,TRBJ2-2,TGTGCCAGCAGCTTATCCGACACCGGGGAGCTGTTTTTT,CASSLSDTGELFF
few,TRBV7-7,-,TRBJ1-5,TGTGCCAGCAGCTTAGGGGCCAGGAGCAGTGGCAATCAGCCCCAGCATTTT,CASSLGARSSGNQPQHF
-,TRBV6-5,TRBD2,TRBJ2-2,TGTGCCAGCAGTCGGACTAGCGGGAGCTCCGGGGAGCTGTTTTTT,CASSRTSGSSGELFF
few,TRBV7-9,TRBD1,TRBJ2-5,TGTGCCAGCACCCGCCCCGGACAGGTCCTAAAAGAGACCCAGTACTTC,CASTRPGQVLKETQYF
-,TRBV6-5,TRBD2,TRBJ2-7,TGTGCCAGCAGCCAAGCGGGAGGGTCCTACGAGCAGTACTTC,CASSQAGGSYEQYF
-,TRBV6-1,TRBD1,TRBJ2-7,TGTGCCAGCCTGACACCGGGACAGGGGTTTTACGAGCAGTACTTC,CASLTPGQGFYEQYF
-,TRBV30,-,TRBJ2-2,TGTGCCTGGAGTGTACAGGGAGGAACCGGGGAGCTGTTTTTT,CAWSVQGGTGELFF
-,TRBV7-2,-,TRBJ2-5,TGTGCCAGCAGCCCCTGGGGGGCAGGGGACCTGGAGACCCAGTACTTC,CASSPWGAGDLETQYF
many,TRBV7-2,TRBD2,TRBJ2-7,TGTGCCAGCAGCCGTAGCGGGAGGAACTACGAGCAGTACTTC,CASSRSGRNYEQYF
-,TRBV4-3,-,TRBJ2-5,TGCGCCAGCAGCCAAGATCGAACAAACCAAGAGACCCAGTACTTC,CASSQDRTNQETQYF
-,TRBV6-5,TRBD2,TRBJ2-5,TGTGCCAGCAGTAACTCGGGGGGGCGGCAAGAGACCCAGTACTTC,CASSNSGGRQETQYF
few,TRBV27,-,TRBJ2-6,TGTGCCAGCAGTCTTACAGACTCGTGGGCCAACGTCCTGACTTTC,CASSLTDSWANVLTF
-,TRBV18,TRBD1,TRBJ1-2,TGTGCCAGCTCACCACCCAAGGACAGGGGAATTGGCTACACCTTC,CASSPPKDRGIGYTF
-,TRBV4-3,-,TRBJ2-7,TGCGCCAGCAGCTTGCAGGGGGGGGGTTACGAGCAGTACTTC,CASSLQGGGYEQYF
-,TRBV2,-,TRBJ2-4,TGTGCCAGCAGTGGAGGTTCGGCAGGGATAACCAAAAACATTCAGTACTTC,CASSGGSAGITKNIQYF
-,TRBV7-2,TRBD1,TRBJ1-5,TGTGCCAGCAGATTGACAGGGGTAGGCAATCAGCCCCAGCATTTT,CASRLTGVGNQPQHF
-,TRBV13,TRBD2,TRBJ2-3,TGTGCCAGCACCCTGGGGGGGTACACAGATACGCAGTATTTT,CASTLGGYTDTQYF
-,TRBV28,TRBD1,TRBJ1-4,TGTGCCAGCAGCGGACAGGGGGATGAAAAACTGTTTTTT,CASSGQGDEKLFF